This TCR beta chain emerged from a study of blood T cell repertoires in COVID-19. Looking at the study overall: COVID-19 samples from acute and convalescent phases originated in the United States, Italy and Spain. In each case, the material was cDNA or gDNA derived from T cells, B-cell-depleted T cells, or PBMCs.

Germline loops: CDR1 SGDLS, CDR2 YYNGEE. This CDR3 is built from 14 residues. J lost 5 bases, V lost 3 bases, and 2 bases had no gene match. The study recruited people aged about 18 to 90 years across approximately 24 US areas. Participants reported their clinical history, and cohort assignment relied on those reports. Generated by immunoSEQ multiplex PCR, the TCRdb table keeps only in-frame clones and is missing some. In the table there are some 380,000 clones, nearly 90% of which are singletons. This TCR came from a woman aged 40 to 50 with acute COVID-19. The sequenced sample was PBMCs or T cells enriched from blood (not recorded which). This chain joins TRBV9 and TRBJ2-7; 13 nucleotides match TRBD2. CDR3 protein: CASSEGTSGDEQYF. The CDR3 nucleotides read TGTGCCAGCAGCGAGGGGACTAGCGGGGACGAGCAGTACTTC.